These 6 T cell receptor beta chains share one sample of origin, sequenced in a study of tumor-infiltrating lymphocytes in oesophageal squamous cell carcinoma. Via MiXCR, TCRdb re-called the PCR reads, giving one row per CDR3 protein. The repertoire includes about 21,000 distinct CDR3 sequences, about 34% of them detected once, and about 12% sits in the top ten. The specimen was esophageal tumor tissue. The receptor source for this set is a male donor with esophageal squamous cell carcinoma.

A single count supports this clonotype. The chain has TRBV7-6 and TRBJ2-3; tentatively, D is TRBD1 or TRBD2 (6 bases each). Germline V gene data show CDR1 as SGHVS and CDR2 as FNYEAQ. V lost 3 bases and J lost 5, with 12 bases in between. CDR3 length: 14 amino acids. This CDR3 is CASSLPGAQDTQYF. DNA for the CDR3: TGTGCCAGCAGCTTGCCGGGGGCGCAAGATACGCAGTATTTT.

V gene TRBV7-9 combines with J gene TRBJ2-1; D is unclear. The J call may not be correct, given that the DNA end is closer to TRBJ2-5. CDR3 length equals 13 residues. The germline CDR1 and CDR2 sequences are SEHNR and FQNEAQ (reference sequence). CDR3 DNA: TGTGCCAGCAGCCGGAGCCGGGAAGAGACCCAGTACTTC. Residues: CASSRSREETQYF.

This clonotype was counted only a few times. This chain uses TRBV6-8 with TRBJ2-5; the match to TRBD2 covers 7 bases. Germline assignment: CDR1 MNHGY and CDR2 SAAAGT. The CDR3 sequence is 17 residues long. J gave up 1 base and V 6 bases, and 14 bases lay outside the gene matches. The CDR3 sequence: CASSVGDGRTLQETQYF. The CDR3 DNA follows: TGTGCCAGCAGCGTTGGGGACGGGAGGACCCTCCAAGAGACCCAGTACTTC.

This chain connects TRBV7-2 to TRBJ2-5; D remains ambiguous. The J call is in doubt because the DNA end fits TRBJ2-1 better. The CDR3 has 16 amino acids. From germline, CDR1 is SGHTA and CDR2 FQGNSA. DNA for the CDR3: TGTGCCAGCAGCTTAGCGGCGAGAAGGCTGGGGAATGAGCAGTTCTTC. Protein product: CASSLAARRLGNEQFF.

This clonotype was detected a few times. This chain links TRBV4-1 with TRBJ1-3; D ambiguous. This CDR3 region has 11 residues. Germline V gives CDR1 MGHRA, CDR2 YSYEKL. V lost 1 base to trimming and J lost 5 bases, with 0 bases between them. The CDR3, as DNA: TGCGCCAGCAGCCAAGGAAACACCATATATTTT. Translated: CASSQGNTIYF.

The CDR3: CASSLRGRASNEQFF. In DNA form, the CDR3 reads TGTGCCAGCAGTTTGAGGGGGAGGGCCTCTAATGAGCAGTTCTTC. The V and J genes are TRBV28 and TRBJ2-1; perhaps TRBD2 as D (7 bases). V was cut by 3 bases and J by 7 bases, with 16 bases left in between. Germline V CDR1 and CDR2: MDHEN, SYDVKM. This CDR3 has 15 amino acids.